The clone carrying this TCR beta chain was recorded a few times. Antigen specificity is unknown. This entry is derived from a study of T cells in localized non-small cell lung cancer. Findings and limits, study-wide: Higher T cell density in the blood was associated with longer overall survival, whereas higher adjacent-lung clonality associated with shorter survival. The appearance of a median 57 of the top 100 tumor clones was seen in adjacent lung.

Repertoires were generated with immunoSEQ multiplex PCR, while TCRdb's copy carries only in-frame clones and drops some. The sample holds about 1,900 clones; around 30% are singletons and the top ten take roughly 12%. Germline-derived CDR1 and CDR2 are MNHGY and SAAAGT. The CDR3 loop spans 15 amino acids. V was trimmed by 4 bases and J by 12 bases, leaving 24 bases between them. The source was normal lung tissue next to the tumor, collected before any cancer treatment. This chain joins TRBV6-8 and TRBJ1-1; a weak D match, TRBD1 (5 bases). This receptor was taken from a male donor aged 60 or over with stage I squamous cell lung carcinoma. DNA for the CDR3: TGTGCCAGCAGTTCCACCAGGACGGTGACAGAAAGAACTTTCTTT. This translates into CASSSTRTVTERTFF.